The 27 T cell receptor beta chains reported below all come from one sample, sequenced in a study of regulatory T cells in long-lasting Graves disease. Time point meaning: persistent/refractory GD, antithyroid drugs over 5 years with positive TRAb. The TCR library was made from RNA extracted from PBMCs. Through Arm-PCR of CDR3 regions and iRepertoire HTBI primers, TCR beta libraries were built. TCRdb re-derived calls from the multiplex PCR reads in MiXCR, one entry per CDR3 protein. The table includes fewer than 450,000 distinct CDR3 sequences, about a quarter detected once. The source material was peripheral blood mononuclear cells (PBMCs), sampled when the disease was refractory, from a patient treated with antithyroid drugs. The receptors come from a female donor with Graves disease.

About this clonotype itself: The junction and the germline gene differ at one end; a read error may be behind it. The rearrangement joins TRBV7-2 to TRBJ1-1; D is uncertain. CDR3 length equals 17 residues. Germline-derived CDR1 and CDR2 are SGHTA and FQGNSA. CDR3 region: CASSQDPVVILNTEALF. The DNA for the CDR3 is TGTGCCAGCTCCCAGGACCCCGTTGTAATCTTGAACACTGAAGCTCTCTTT.

This clonotype was seen only a few times. The gene calls are TRBV27 and TRBJ2-2; D unresolved. The germline V and J ends were trimmed by 2 bases and 3 bases, with 10 bases remaining between them. In germline, CDR1 is MNHEY, CDR2 SMNVEV (reference sequence). The CDR3 is made up of 15 amino acids. The DNA of the CDR3 is TGTGCCAGCAGTTTAATACCGGTTCACACCGGGGAGCTGTTTTTT. It translates to CASSLIPVHTGELFF.

The chain employs TRBV7-8 and TRBJ1-3; no reliable D call. CDR3 length: 16 amino acids. V was cut by 5 bases and J by 0 bases, with 14 bases left in between. Germline V gene lookup returns CDR1 SGHVS and CDR2 FQNEAQ. The DNA for the CDR3 is TGTGCCAGCAGCCTCAGGCTAACTAGCTCTGGAAACACCATATATTTT. Translating it yields CASSLRLTSSGNTIYF.

This clonotype was counted a few times. This chain uses TRBV20-1 with TRBJ1-2, with 8 bases lining up with TRBD1. This CDR3 is 13 amino acids long. In germline, CDR1 is DFQATT, CDR2 SNEGSKA (reference sequence). Unmatched junction bases numbered 5, after V lost 4 bases and J lost 4 bases. CDR3 DNA sequence: TGCAGTGCTATCCCCGGGACAGGCTATGGCTACACCTTC. Translation: CSAIPGTGYGYTF.

The genes are TRBV15 and TRBJ2-3; 12 positions match TRBD2. The CDR3 runs to 17 residues. Germline CDR1 and CDR2: LNHNV and YYDKDF (reference sequence). J was trimmed by 3 bases and V by 8 bases; bases with no gene match: 12. The CDR3 protein is CATQQPGLAGPTDTQYF. CDR3 nucleotides: TGTGCCACCCAGCAACCTGGACTAGCGGGACCTACAGATACGCAGTATTTT.

There are a few counts of this clonotype. The rearrangement links TRBV19 to TRBJ1-5; 9 bases align to TRBD1. Germline V lookup: CDR1 LNHDA, CDR2 SQIVND (reference sequence). V trimming: 8 bases; J trimming: 2 bases; junction bases outside the gene matches: 22. The CDR3 loop spans 20 amino acids. The CDR3 DNA reads TGTGCCAGTCTATTACACCCGGGACAGGGATCTAATAGCGGCAATCAGCCCCAGCATTTT. Its protein product is CASLLHPGQGSNSGNQPQHF.

The CDR3 reads CSASTGTENPPLHF. The DNA of the CDR3 is TGCAGTGCTAGTACCGGGACAGAGAATCCACCCCTCCACTTT. The gene calls are TRBV20-1 and TRBJ1-6; 7 bases map to TRBD1. Germline V lookup: CDR1 DFQATT, CDR2 SNEGSKA (reference sequence). The CDR3 is made up of 14 amino acids. Germline trimming cut 3 bases from V and 11 bases from J; bases unmatched to any gene: 10.

This clonotype was seen more than once but under ten times. The rearrangement joins TRBV12-3 or TRBV12-4 to TRBJ2-1; weak D call: TRBD2 (6 bases). This CDR3 region has 13 residues. The V and J ends lost 9 bases and 3 bases respectively, with 12 bases between them. CDR3 nucleotide sequence: TGTGCCAGTTGTAGCGGTTACTACAATGAGCAGTTCTTC. Translated: CASCSGYYNEQFF.

The chain recombines TRBV19 with TRBJ2-1, with 7 positions matching TRBD2. CDR3 length: 14 residues. The germline gives CDR1 LNHDA, CDR2 SQIVND (reference sequence). The V gene end was trimmed by 7 bases and the J gene end by 3 bases; junction bases not matched to a gene: 6. CDR3 nucleotides: TGTGCCAGTACGGTGGCGGGAGTCTACAATGAGCAGTTCTTC. Encoded protein: CASTVAGVYNEQFF.

This clonotype has more than one count but fewer than ten. The chain carries TRBV12-3 or TRBV12-4 and TRBJ2-7; possible D gene TRBD1, 5 bases. Trimming stripped 5 bases from V and 6 bases from J, with 8 bases between. This CDR3 has 11 residues. CDR3 nucleotides: TGTGCCAGCAGTACAGACAGCGAGCAGTACTTC. Protein product: CASSTDSEQYF.

This clonotype was found many times. The CDR3 loop is CASSEAPFGGGEQYF. CDR3 DNA: TGTGCCAGCAGTGAAGCGCCGTTCGGGGGTGGCGAGCAGTACTTC. The chain combines TRBV2 with TRBJ2-7, with D tentatively TRBD2 (6 bases). Between the trimmed V and J ends, which lost 0 bases and 6 bases, there was a span of 15 bases. CDR3 size: 15 residues. CDR1 is SNHLY and CDR2 is FYNNEI in the germline V gene.

In this sample, this clonotype turned up a few times. The J gene is TRBJ1-4, the V gene TRBV30; 8 bases map to TRBD1. The CDR3 has 14 residues. Unmatched junction bases numbered 4, after V lost 2 bases and J lost 5 bases. CDR1 is GTSNPN, CDR2 SVGIG, per germline (reference sequence). The CDR3 DNA reads TGTGCCTGGAGTAGGGACAGGTCCAATGAAAAACTGTTTTTT. Protein: CAWSRDRSNEKLFF.

Note on this clonotype: This may stem from a read error, because a much larger clone lies one nucleotide away. The chain is built from TRBV2 and TRBJ1-5; D is unclear. The CDR3 sequence is 14 residues long. Germline assignment: CDR1 SNHLY and CDR2 FYNNEI. The CDR3 DNA sequence: TGTGCCAACAGTTCGACATCAGGCAATCAGCCCCAGCATTTT. This encodes CANSSTSGNQPQHF.

This clonotype was counted ten times or more. The V gene is TRBV12-3 or TRBV12-4, the J gene TRBJ2-2; D not resolved. Trimming pared 6 bases from V and 1 base from J, leaving 6 bases between. This CDR3 spans 13 amino acids. The CDR3 loop reads CASSLLNTGELFF. CDR3 nucleotide sequence: TGTGCCAGCAGCTTATTGAACACCGGGGAGCTGTTTTTT.

The genes are TRBV27 and TRBJ1-2, with D maybe TRBD1 (6 bases). Trimming shortened V by 6 bases and J by 2 bases, and 16 bases separated the two germline ends. CDR1 MNHEY and CDR2 SMNVEV come from the germline V gene (reference sequence). The CDR3 loop spans 15 amino acids. The chain's CDR3 is CASSISGTTNYGYTF. CDR3 bases: TGTGCCAGCAGCATATCCGGGACAACGAACTATGGCTACACCTTC.

The chain couples TRBV20-1 to TRBJ1-5, with D tentatively TRBD1 (6 bases). The CDR3 totals 14 residues. Deletions cut 0 bases from V and 6 bases from J, with 12 bases between. Germline V lookup: CDR1 DFQATT, CDR2 SNEGSKA (reference sequence). This CDR3 is CSARDQTGTQPQHF. As DNA, the CDR3 is TGCAGTGCTAGAGACCAAACAGGGACTCAGCCCCAGCATTTT.

Ten or more counts support this clonotype. This rearrangement joins TRBV27 to TRBJ2-7; 9 positions match TRBD1. Trimming at V came to 4 bases and at J to 7 bases, leaving 11 bases not matched to a gene. This CDR3 comprises 15 residues. Germline CDR1 MNHEY, CDR2 SMNVEV (reference sequence). DNA for the CDR3: TGTGCCAGCAGTTCCGCCCACACAGGGGGCGCGGAGCAGTACTTC. This translates into CASSSAHTGGAEQYF.

The chain links TRBV20-1 to TRBJ1-1, with D perhaps TRBD1 (6 bases). The CDR3 length is 15 residues. Trimming removed 5 bases from V and 3 bases from J, with 19 bases in between. Germline V gene sequence: CDR1 DFQATT, CDR2 SNEGSKA (reference sequence). DNA of the CDR3: TGCAGTGCTGACACAGGGAGAAACACCTACACTGAAGCTTTCTTT. Translating gives CSADTGRNTYTEAFF.

This clonotype was seen ten or more times. The gene calls are TRBV20-1 and TRBJ2-7; D not certain. The germline V and J ends were trimmed by 0 bases and 3 bases, with 12 bases remaining between them. Germline lookup yields CDR1 DFQATT and CDR2 SNEGSKA (reference sequence). The CDR3 contains 14 residues. The DNA of the CDR3 is TGCAGTGCTAGAGATCGCCACAGTAGCTACGAGCAGTACTTC. It specifies CSARDRHSSYEQYF.

This clonotype was recorded many times. The chain links TRBV2 to TRBJ1-3; 7 bases fit TRBD1. Germline loops: CDR1 SNHLY, CDR2 FYNNEI. The CDR3 is made up of 16 amino acids. V was pared by 3 bases and J by 0 bases, with 5 bases of the junction left unmatched. In DNA form, the CDR3 reads TGTGCCAGCAGTGAGACGGACAGGCTCTCTGGAAACACCATATATTTT. It is translated as CASSETDRLSGNTIYF.

This clonotype appeared a few times. The chain links TRBV7-9 to TRBJ2-7; possibly TRBD2 for D (7 bases). V dropped 4 bases and J dropped 3 bases, with 16 bases sitting between them. CDR1 and CDR2 (germline): SEHNR, FQNEAQ (reference sequence). This CDR3 spans 15 amino acids. The chain's CDR3 is CASSWGASGNYEQYF. For the CDR3, the DNA is TGTGCCAGCAGCTGGGGGGCTAGCGGTAACTACGAGCAGTACTTC.

This clonotype was recorded at least ten times. As DNA, the CDR3 is TGTGCCAGCAGACCGAGTGGACGCCACGAGCAGTACTTC. As protein: CASRPSGRHEQYF. The gene calls are TRBV28 and TRBJ2-7; D unresolved. In germline, CDR1 is MDHEN, CDR2 SYDVKM. V was shortened by 6 bases and J by 5 bases, with 14 bases between the two germline ends. The length of the CDR3 is 13 residues.

This clonotype was counted many times. The chain joins TRBV12-3 or TRBV12-4 to TRBJ1-6; tentatively, D is TRBD1 (6 bases). The CDR3 totals 16 residues. Trimming shortened V by 7 bases and J by 7 bases, and 20 bases separated the two germline ends. CDR3 nucleotide sequence: TGTGCCAGCATCCGCCAAGCAGGGGTAGACAATTCACCCCTCCACTTT. Protein: CASIRQAGVDNSPLHF.

This clonotype was recorded many times. The V call is TRBV2, the J call TRBJ1-5, with D maybe TRBD1 (5 bases). CDR1 SNHLY and CDR2 FYNNEI come from the germline V gene. The CDR3 runs 17 residues. Trimming cost V 4 bases and J 0 bases, with 16 bases left between them. The CDR3, as DNA: TGTGCCAGCAGTGCCGCGGGGGTTGTAGGTAGCAATCAGCCCCAGCATTTT. It encodes CASSAAGVVGSNQPQHF.

The chain is built from TRBV29-1 and TRBJ2-7, with 8 nucleotides matching TRBD2. With V trimmed by 5 bases and J by 4 bases, 13 bases remained unmatched. Germline V gene sequence: CDR1 SQVTM, CDR2 ANQGSEA. The CDR3 consists of 15 residues. The DNA for the CDR3 is TGCAGCGTTACCAGTATACGGGAGGGCCGGTACGAGCAGTACTTC. Translating gives CSVTSIREGRYEQYF.

In this sample, this clonotype turned up many times. The CDR3 spells CATSRDYRNSGANVLTF. The CDR3 nucleotides are TGTGCCACCAGCAGAGATTATAGGAACTCTGGGGCCAACGTCCTGACTTTC. The chain is built from TRBV15 and TRBJ2-6; D uncertain. The CDR3 contains 17 residues. Trimming cost V 0 bases and J 0 bases, with 9 bases left between them. CDR1 and CDR2 (germline): LNHNV, YYDKDF (reference sequence).

The V call is TRBV19, the J call TRBJ2-7; a weak D match, TRBD1 (6 bases). Trimming pared 8 bases from V and 7 bases from J, leaving 12 bases between. CDR3 length equals 11 residues. Germline CDR1 reads LNHDA; CDR2 reads SQIVND (reference sequence). This chain's CDR3 is CASQQGTEQYF. As DNA, the CDR3 is TGTGCCAGTCAACAGGGAACGGAGCAGTACTTC.